This T cell receptor (beta chain) comes out of a study of CD8 T cells in Susac syndrome. The V gene's germline CDR1 is SNHLY and CDR2 FYNNEI. Trimming removed 7 bases at V and 1 base at J, with 13 bases between. This CDR3 has 14 residues. RNA totalling roughly 0.45 to 1 ug underwent reverse transcription with random hexamers. Each CDR3 protein is one row after TCRdb ran MiXCR on the immunoSEQ multiplex PCR reads. The repertoire has about 69,000 distinct CDR3 sequences, approximately 95% of them found once; the top ten carry about 0.25%. This clonotype originated in a human donor in good health. The source material was CD8+ T cells from PBMCs. This sequence joins TRBV2 and TRBJ2-5, with TRBD2 as a possible D gene (5 bases). CDR3 in DNA: TGTGCCAGCAAGGTGGTTGGACTCCAAGAGACCCAGTACTTC. Protein: CASKVVGLQETQYF.